Listed below are T cell receptor beta chains from one sample, sequenced in a study of T cells in localized non-small cell lung cancer. TCRdb keeps only in-frame clones here, not all; method: immunoSEQ multiplex PCR. The sample holds approximately 67,000 clones, approximately 85% seen once. This sample comprised peripheral blood, obtained before any cancer treatment. All receptors derive from a female donor over 55 with stage I lung adenocarcinoma. Each CDR3 is given with its conserved first and last residue. The D gene is left open where the match is weak. A clone size is listed for some rows: how often the clone was seen (once, few, many), or a class if it is expanded.

D	V	size	J	CDR3	DNA
NA	TRBV18	NA	TRBJ2-6	CASASGVSGANVLTF	TGTGCCAGCGCATCAGGGGTCTCTGGGGCCAACGTCCTGACTTTC
NA	TRBV19	NA	TRBJ1-1	CASSIARTVNTEAFF	TGTGCCAGTAGTATAGCCCGAACTGTGAACACTGAAGCTTTCTTT
NA	TRBV5-1	NA	TRBJ2-7	CASSLAGGTLSGEQYF	TGCGCCAGCAGCTTGGCCGGGGGAACCTTGTCGGGTGAGCAGTACTTC
NA	TRBV25-1	few	TRBJ1-3	CASSSKGNTIYF	TGTGCCAGCAGCTCGAAGGGAAACACCATATATTTT
TRBD1	TRBV9	NA	TRBJ2-7	CASSTGQGGTFEQYF	TGTGCCAGCAGCACCGGACAGGGAGGTACTTTCGAGCAGTACTTC
TRBD1	TRBV27	NA	TRBJ1-3	CASSTTGGIGNTIYF	TGTGCCAGCAGTACCACAGGGGGCATTGGAAACACCATATATTTT
TRBD2	TRBV30	NA	TRBJ2-3	CAWSVGGGTDTQYF	TGTGCCTGGAGTGTCGGGGGGGGCACAGATACGCAGTATTTT
NA	TRBV7-6	NA	TRBJ2-2	CASSWDGNTGELFF	TGTGCCAGCAGCTGGGACGGGAACACCGGGGAGCTGTTTTTT
NA	TRBV13	NA	TRBJ1-4	CASSFYGNEKLFF	TGTGCCAGCAGCTTTTACGGTAATGAAAAACTGTTTTTT
NA	TRBV29-1	NA	TRBJ2-4	CSGVLAKNIQYF	TGCAGCGGTGTCTTAGCCAAAAACATTCAGTACTTC
NA	TRBV6-6	few	TRBJ1-5	CASSKRGFEQPQHF	TGTGCCAGCAGCAAACGTGGGTTTGAGCAGCCCCAGCATTTT
NA	TRBV5-8	NA	TRBJ1-2	CASSLAGPNYGYTF	TGTGCCAGCAGCTTGGCAGGGCCAAACTATGGCTACACCTTC
NA	TRBV19	NA	TRBJ1-6	CASESDSYNSPLHF	TGTGCCAGCGAATCGGACTCCTATAATTCACCCCTCCACTTT
NA	TRBV7-2	NA	TRBJ1-4	CASSLVGTVATNEKLFF	TGTGCCAGCAGCTTAGTAGGGACCGTTGCAACTAATGAAAAACTGTTTTTT
NA	TRBV2	NA	TRBJ2-5	CASGDWVGQYF	TGTGCCAGCGGAGACTGGGTCGGCCAGTACTTC
TRBD1	TRBV19	NA	TRBJ1-5	CASERQGGQPQHF	TGTGCCAGTGAAAGACAGGGGGGTCAGCCCCAGCATTTT
NA	TRBV10-1	few	TRBJ1-1	CASSPARATEAFF	TGCGCCAGCAGCCCCGCTAGGGCCACTGAAGCTTTCTTT
NA	TRBV5-4	few	TRBJ1-1	CASSLSGGDTEAFF	TGTGCCAGCAGCTTGTCTGGCGGCGACACTGAAGCTTTCTTT
NA	TRBV11-3	NA	TRBJ1-2	CASSLRDSPTF	TGTGCCAGCAGCTTACGGGACTCACCCACCTTC
TRBD2	TRBV11-2	few	TRBJ2-4	CASSPNTLSGSPAKNIQYF	TGTGCCAGCAGCCCTAATACTCTTAGCGGGAGCCCAGCCAAAAACATTCAGTACTTC
NA	TRBV5-1	few	TRBJ2-7	CASSPETGGEQYF	TGCGCCAGCAGCCCAGAGACAGGCGGCGAGCAGTACTTC
TRBD2	TRBV6-1	NA	TRBJ2-3	CASSEGYMGEGRDTQYF	TGTGCCAGCAGTGAGGGGTACATGGGGGAGGGCCGAGATACGCAGTATTTT
TRBD1	TRBV6-6	NA	TRBJ2-7	CAGAWDRRPSYEQYF	TGTGCCGGCGCGTGGGACAGACGACCCTCCTACGAGCAGTACTTC
TRBD2	TRBV5-1	NA	TRBJ2-1	CASSLEGLAGYNEQFF	TGCGCCAGCAGCTTGGAGGGACTAGCGGGATACAATGAGCAGTTCTTC
TRBD2	TRBV19	NA	TRBJ2-7	CASTPGLAGGEQYF	TGTGCCAGTACCCCGGGACTAGCGGGAGGTGAGCAGTACTTC
TRBD1	TRBV19	NA	TRBJ2-1	CASSMHNKFTGDGNEQFF	TGTGCCAGTAGTATGCACAACAAATTCACAGGGGACGGGAATGAGCAGTTCTTC
TRBD1	TRBV28	NA	TRBJ1-5	CASRLAGTGDNQPQHF	TGTGCCAGCAGGTTAGCCGGGACAGGGGACAATCAGCCCCAGCATTTT
NA	TRBV2	NA	TRBJ2-7	CASSEARVSSLEQYF	TGTGCCAGCAGTGAAGCGCGAGTTTCCTCCCTCGAGCAGTACTTC
TRBD2	TRBV5-4	NA	TRBJ2-7	CASSFVAGEQYF	TGTGCCAGCAGCTTCGTAGCGGGCGAGCAGTACTTC
TRBD1	TRBV6-5	NA	TRBJ2-3	CASTHRDRGSHTQYF	TGTGCCAGCACCCACCGGGACAGGGGGTCGCATACGCAGTATTTT
TRBD2	TRBV18	NA	TRBJ2-1	CASSPQTSGSNEQFF	TGTGCCAGCTCACCCCAAACTAGCGGGAGTAATGAGCAGTTCTTC
NA	TRBV6-1	NA	TRBJ2-1	CASRRASNEQFF	TGTGCCAGCAGAAGGGCCTCCAATGAGCAGTTCTTC
TRBD1	TRBV2	NA	TRBJ1-1	CASRGWTGGTNTEAFF	TGTGCCAGCAGGGGGTGGACAGGGGGCACCAACACTGAAGCTTTCTTT
NA	TRBV19	NA	TRBJ1-5	CASTDGQPHQPQHF	TGTGCCAGTACCGATGGACAACCCCATCAGCCCCAGCATTTT
NA	TRBV7-9	NA	TRBJ2-7	CASSLGRTESYEQYF	TGTGCCAGCAGCTTAGGGAGGACAGAGTCCTACGAGCAGTACTTC
NA	TRBV11-3	NA	TRBJ2-7	CASRSTAYEQYF	TGTGCCAGCAGATCGACGGCCTACGAGCAGTACTTC
NA	TRBV7-9	few	TRBJ1-2	CASSGRGGNYGYTF	TGTGCCAGCAGCGGCAGGGGAGGGAACTATGGCTACACCTTC
NA	TRBV29-1	NA	TRBJ1-4	CSPPDPDEKLFF	TGCAGCCCCCCGGACCCGGATGAAAAACTGTTTTTT
NA	TRBV5-1	NA	TRBJ1-2	CASSSGRDYGYTF	TGCGCCAGCAGCTCGGGACGGGACTATGGCTACACCTTC